This TCR beta chain was captured in a study of shared clonotypes between healthy human individuals. Background on the study: A donor's plate count was three for CD4 naive and three for CD4 memory; CD8 naive had two and CD8 memory one.

Naive CD8 isolation took CD45RO-negative cells positively selected for CCR7 and excluded terminally differentiated effector memory CD45RA+ cells. Genomic DNA belonging to each subset was distributed in equal measure over several immunoSEQ plates. Under the authors' procedure: ImmunoSEQ supplied junction-only sequences lacking quality scores, so filtering was different. This table comes from immunoSEQ multiplex PCR, and its TCRdb copy is limited to in-frame clones, with some not included. Clone size and the V and J calls come from that table; the DNA yielded D and trimming. The repertoire includes 550,000 to 750,000 clones, about 90% of them detected once, and 20% to 25% sits in the top ten. On this clone itself: Its antigen is still unknown.

Study-level findings and limits: Non-shared clonotypes displayed generation probabilities falling below those of clonotypes present in all four donors.

The sample consisted of naive CD8+ T cells sorted from blood. The source is a man aged 30 to 45 in good health.

This chain's CDR3 is CASSLGHIAESSYNEQFF. The CDR3 DNA reads TGTGCCAGCAGCTTAGGCCATATTGCGGAGAGCTCCTACAATGAGCAGTTCTTC. V and J are TRBV13 and TRBJ2-1, with unresolved D. The V gene lost 0 bases and the J gene lost 0 bases, with 15 bases spanning the gap. The CDR3 covers 18 residues. The germline V gene has CDR1 PRHDT and CDR2 FYEKMQ (reference sequence).